The clone carrying this TCR beta chain has a handful of counts. What it recognizes is unknown. Sequence at one end of the junction differs from germline and may be a read error. Generated by immunoSEQ multiplex PCR, the TCRdb table keeps only in-frame clones and is missing some. Seen here are some 40,000 clones, 81% observed once, and the top ten hold 3% to 4.5%. Control samples were healthy donors' buffy coats. The CDR3 has 11 amino acids. CDR1 is SNHLY and CDR2 is FYNNEI in the germline V gene. This specimen belongs to a study of STAT5B mutations in CD4+ large granular lymphocyte leukemia. Regarding the study as a whole: Main leukemic clonotypes were patient-specific, but around 25% appeared at low frequency elsewhere. Without putative leukemic clones, patient CD4-sorted repertoires remained more clonal than healthy CD4+ repertoires. TRBV06-family usage was enriched in top patient clones (8/27) versus controls (2/35).

The source material was CD4+ T cells from blood buffy coats. The TCR originated in a human donor in good health. The chain carries TRBV2 and TRBJ2-3, with D perhaps TRBD1 or TRBD2 (5 bases each). Here the CDR3 reads CASSAGTAGDF. The CDR3 DNA sequence: TGTGCCAGCAGCGCCGGGACCGCCGGGGATTTT.